This T cell receptor (beta chain) appears in the sequencing data of a study of T cells after yellow fever vaccination. Study-wide findings and caveats: Abundant contaminating clonotypes from the bulk population could appear in FACS-sorted repertoires.

TCR cDNA was made by 5'RACE template switching, adding a universal primer site and UMIs. TCRdb independently ran MiXCR on the 5' RACE reads; one entry per CDR3 protein. This sample has about 580,000 distinct CDR3 sequences, with approximately 16% found just once. CDR3 size: 16 residues. V was cut by 5 bases and J by 6 bases, with 23 bases left in between. CDR1 and CDR2 (germline): SGHRS, YFSETQ. Concerning this clonotype itself: The antigen remains undetermined.

The source material was PBMCs, sampled 5 to 6 days after the first yellow fever vaccination. V is TRBV5-1 and J is TRBJ2-5, with D perhaps assigned TRBD1 or TRBD2 (7 bases each). This TCR came from a man aged 18 to 30 who received the YFV17D yellow fever vaccine. The CDR3 loop reads CASSPGLGGVRKTQYF. CDR3 in DNA: TGCGCCAGCAGTCCCGGACTAGGGGGCGTCAGGAAGACCCAGTACTTC.